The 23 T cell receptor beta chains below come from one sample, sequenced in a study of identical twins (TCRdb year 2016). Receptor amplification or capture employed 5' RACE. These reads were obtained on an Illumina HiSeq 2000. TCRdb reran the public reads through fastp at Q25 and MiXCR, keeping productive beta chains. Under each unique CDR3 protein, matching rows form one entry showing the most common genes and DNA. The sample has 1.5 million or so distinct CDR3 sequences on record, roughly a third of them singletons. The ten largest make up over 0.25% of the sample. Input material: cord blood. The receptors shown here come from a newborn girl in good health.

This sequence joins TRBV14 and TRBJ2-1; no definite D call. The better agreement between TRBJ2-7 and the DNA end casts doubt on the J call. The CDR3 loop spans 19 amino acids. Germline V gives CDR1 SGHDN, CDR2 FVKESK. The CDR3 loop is CASSLKHLWSRGSYNEQYF. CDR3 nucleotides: TGTGCCAGCAGCCTAAAACACCTATGGTCTAGAGGATCCTACAATGAGCAGTACTTC.

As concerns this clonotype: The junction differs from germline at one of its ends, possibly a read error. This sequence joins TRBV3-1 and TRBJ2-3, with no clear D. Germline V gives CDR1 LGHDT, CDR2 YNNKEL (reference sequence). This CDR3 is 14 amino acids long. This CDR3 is CASNQELRTDTQYF. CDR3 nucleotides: TGTGCCAGCAACCAAGAACTACGCACAGATACGCAGTATTTT.

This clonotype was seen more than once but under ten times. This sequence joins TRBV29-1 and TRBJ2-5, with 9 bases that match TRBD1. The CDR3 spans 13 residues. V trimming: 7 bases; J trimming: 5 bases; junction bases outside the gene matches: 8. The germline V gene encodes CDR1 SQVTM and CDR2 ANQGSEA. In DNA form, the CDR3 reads TGCAGCGGGCACAGGGGGCTAGGGGAGACCCAGTACTTC. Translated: CSGHRGLGETQYF. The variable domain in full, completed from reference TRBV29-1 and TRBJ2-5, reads SAVISQKPSRDICQRGTSLTIQCQVDSQVTMMFWYRQQPGQSLTLIATANQGSEATYESGFVIDKFPISRPNLTFSTLTVSNMSPEDSSIYLCSGHRGLGETQYFGPGTRLLVL.

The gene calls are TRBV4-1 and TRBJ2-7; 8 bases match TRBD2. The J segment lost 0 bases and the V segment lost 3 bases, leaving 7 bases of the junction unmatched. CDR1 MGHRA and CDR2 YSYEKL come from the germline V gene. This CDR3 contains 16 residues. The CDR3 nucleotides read TGCGCCAGCAGCCAGGACGGGACTAGTAACTCCTACGAGCAGTACTTC. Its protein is CASSQDGTSNSYEQYF.

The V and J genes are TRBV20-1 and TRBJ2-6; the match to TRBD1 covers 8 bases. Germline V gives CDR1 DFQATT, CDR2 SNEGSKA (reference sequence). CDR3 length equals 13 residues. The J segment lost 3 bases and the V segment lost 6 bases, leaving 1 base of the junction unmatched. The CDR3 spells CSADRDGANVLTF. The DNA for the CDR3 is TGCAGTGCGGACAGGGATGGGGCCAACGTCCTGACTTTC.

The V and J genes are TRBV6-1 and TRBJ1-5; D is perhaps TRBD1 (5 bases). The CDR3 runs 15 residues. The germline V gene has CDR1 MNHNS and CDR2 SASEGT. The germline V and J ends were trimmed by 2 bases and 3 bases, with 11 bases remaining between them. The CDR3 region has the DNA TGTGCCAGCAGTGAAAGCCAGGGCCCCAATCAGCCCCAGCATTTT. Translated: CASSESQGPNQPQHF.

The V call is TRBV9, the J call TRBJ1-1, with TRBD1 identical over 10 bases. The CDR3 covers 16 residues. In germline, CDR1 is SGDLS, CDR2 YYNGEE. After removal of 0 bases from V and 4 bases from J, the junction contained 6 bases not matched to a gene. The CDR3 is CASSVEGQGRGTEAFF. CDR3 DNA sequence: TGTGCCAGCAGCGTAGAGGGACAGGGGAGAGGCACTGAAGCTTTCTTT.

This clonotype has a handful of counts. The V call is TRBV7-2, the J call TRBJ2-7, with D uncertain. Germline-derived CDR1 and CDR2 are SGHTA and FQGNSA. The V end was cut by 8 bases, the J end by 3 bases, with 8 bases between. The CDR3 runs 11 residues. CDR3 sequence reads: CASGKYYEQYF. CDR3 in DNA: TGTGCCAGCGGCAAGTACTACGAGCAGTACTTC.

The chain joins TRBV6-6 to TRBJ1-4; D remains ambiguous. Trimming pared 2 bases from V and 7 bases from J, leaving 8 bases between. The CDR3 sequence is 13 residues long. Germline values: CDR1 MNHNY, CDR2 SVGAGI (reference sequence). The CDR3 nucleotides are TGTGCCAGCAGTTACCGGGCTAGTGAAAAACTGTTTTTT. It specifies CASSYRASEKLFF.

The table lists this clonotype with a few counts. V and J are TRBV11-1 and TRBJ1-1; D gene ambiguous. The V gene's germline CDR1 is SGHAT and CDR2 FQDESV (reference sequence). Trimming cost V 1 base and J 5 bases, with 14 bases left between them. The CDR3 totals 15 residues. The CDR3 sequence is CASSLEAKYGTEAFF. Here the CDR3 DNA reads TGTGCCAGCAGCTTAGAGGCAAAGTACGGGACTGAAGCTTTCTTT.

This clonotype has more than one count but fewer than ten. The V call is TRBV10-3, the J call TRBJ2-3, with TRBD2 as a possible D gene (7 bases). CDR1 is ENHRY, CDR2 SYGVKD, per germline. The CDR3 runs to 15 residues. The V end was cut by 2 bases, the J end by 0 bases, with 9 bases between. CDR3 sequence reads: CAISEAGASTDTQYF. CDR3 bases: TGTGCCATCAGTGAGGCGGGGGCAAGCACAGATACGCAGTATTTT.

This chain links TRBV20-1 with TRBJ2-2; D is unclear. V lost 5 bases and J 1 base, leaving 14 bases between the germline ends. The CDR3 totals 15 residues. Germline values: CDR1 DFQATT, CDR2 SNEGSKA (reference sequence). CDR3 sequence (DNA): TGCAGTGCTGATGACGTCGGGCGGAACACCGGGGAGCTGTTTTTT. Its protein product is CSADDVGRNTGELFF.

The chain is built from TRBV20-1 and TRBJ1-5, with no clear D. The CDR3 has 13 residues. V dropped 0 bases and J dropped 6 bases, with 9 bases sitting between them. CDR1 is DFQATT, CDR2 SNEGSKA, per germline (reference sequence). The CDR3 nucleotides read TGCAGTGCTAGAGACGGGAGGGTTCAGCCCCAGCATTTT. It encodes CSARDGRVQPQHF.

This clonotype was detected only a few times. Written as DNA, the CDR3 is TGTGCCAGCAGGGGGACTAGGAGCTACAATGAGCAGTTCTTC. This translates into CASRGTRSYNEQFF. The rearrangement joins TRBV6-2 or TRBV6-3 to TRBJ2-1; 8 bases fit TRBD2. Trimming removed 6 bases from V and 3 bases from J; junction bases left unmatched: 4. Per the germline V gene, CDR1 is MNHEY and CDR2 is SVGEGT. The CDR3 is 14 amino acids.

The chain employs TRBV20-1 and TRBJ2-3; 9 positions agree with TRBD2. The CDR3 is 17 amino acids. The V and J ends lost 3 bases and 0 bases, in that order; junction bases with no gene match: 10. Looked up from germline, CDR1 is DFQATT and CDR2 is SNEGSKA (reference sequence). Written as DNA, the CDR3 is TGCAGTGCTAGGGATTATTTAGCGGGAGTCAGCACAGATACGCAGTATTTT. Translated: CSARDYLAGVSTDTQYF.

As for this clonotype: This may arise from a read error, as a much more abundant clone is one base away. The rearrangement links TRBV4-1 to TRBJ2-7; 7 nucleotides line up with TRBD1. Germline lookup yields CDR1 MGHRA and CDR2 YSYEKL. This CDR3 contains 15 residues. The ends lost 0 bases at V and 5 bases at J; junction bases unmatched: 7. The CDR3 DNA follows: TGCGCCAGCAGCCAAGAAAGGACAGGATCCCACGAGCAGTACTTC. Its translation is CASSQERTGSHEQYF.

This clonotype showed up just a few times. CDR3 sequence reads: CASSESRRGFNEQFF. The CDR3 DNA sequence: TGTGCCAGCAGTGAATCCCGGCGGGGATTCAATGAGCAGTTCTTC. The chain is built from TRBV6-1 and TRBJ2-1, with D maybe TRBD2 (6 bases). In germline, CDR1 is MNHNS, CDR2 SASEGT. The CDR3 contains 15 residues. Between the trimmed V and J ends, which lost 2 bases and 6 bases, there was a span of 14 bases.

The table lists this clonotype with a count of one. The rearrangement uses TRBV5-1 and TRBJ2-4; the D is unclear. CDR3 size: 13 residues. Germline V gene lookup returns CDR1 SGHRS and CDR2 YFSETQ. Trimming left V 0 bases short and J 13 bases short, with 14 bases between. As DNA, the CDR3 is TGCGCCAGCAGCTTGGTAAGCGACGCCCAGCAGTACTTC. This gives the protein CASSLVSDAQQYF.

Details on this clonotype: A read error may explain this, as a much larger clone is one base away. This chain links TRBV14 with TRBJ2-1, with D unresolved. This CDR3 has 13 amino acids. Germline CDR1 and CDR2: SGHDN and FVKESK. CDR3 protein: CASSPVGYNERFF. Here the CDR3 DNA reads TGTGCCAGCAGCCCGGTCGGTTACAATGAGCGGTTCTTC.

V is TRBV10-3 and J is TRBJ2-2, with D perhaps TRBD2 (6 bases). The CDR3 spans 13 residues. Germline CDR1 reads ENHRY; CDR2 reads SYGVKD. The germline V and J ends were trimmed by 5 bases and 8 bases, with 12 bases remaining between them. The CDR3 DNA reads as TGTGCCATCAGTCCCCGGGAGCAGGGGGAGCTGTTTTTT. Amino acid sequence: CAISPREQGELFF.

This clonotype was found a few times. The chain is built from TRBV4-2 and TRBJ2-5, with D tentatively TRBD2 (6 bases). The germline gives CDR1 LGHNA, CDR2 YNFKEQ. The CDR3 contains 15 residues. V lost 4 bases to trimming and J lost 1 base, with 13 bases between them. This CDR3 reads CASSRTRDSQETQYF. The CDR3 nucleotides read TGTGCCAGCAGCCGTACCCGGGACTCCCAAGAGACCCAGTACTTC.

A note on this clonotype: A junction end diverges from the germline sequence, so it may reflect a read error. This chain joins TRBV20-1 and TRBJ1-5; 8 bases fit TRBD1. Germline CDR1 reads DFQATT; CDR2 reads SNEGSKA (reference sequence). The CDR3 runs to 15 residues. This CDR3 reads CIAREPGQGNQPQHF. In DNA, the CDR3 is TGCATTGCTAGAGAACCGGGACAGGGCAATCAGCCCCAGCATTTT.

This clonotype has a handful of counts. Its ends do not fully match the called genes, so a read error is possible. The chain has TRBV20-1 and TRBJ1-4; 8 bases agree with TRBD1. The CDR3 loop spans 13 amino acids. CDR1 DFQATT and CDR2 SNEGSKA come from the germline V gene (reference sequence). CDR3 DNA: TGCAGTGCTTGGACAGGGAGGGAGGAAAGACTGTTTTTT. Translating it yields CSAWTGREERLFF.